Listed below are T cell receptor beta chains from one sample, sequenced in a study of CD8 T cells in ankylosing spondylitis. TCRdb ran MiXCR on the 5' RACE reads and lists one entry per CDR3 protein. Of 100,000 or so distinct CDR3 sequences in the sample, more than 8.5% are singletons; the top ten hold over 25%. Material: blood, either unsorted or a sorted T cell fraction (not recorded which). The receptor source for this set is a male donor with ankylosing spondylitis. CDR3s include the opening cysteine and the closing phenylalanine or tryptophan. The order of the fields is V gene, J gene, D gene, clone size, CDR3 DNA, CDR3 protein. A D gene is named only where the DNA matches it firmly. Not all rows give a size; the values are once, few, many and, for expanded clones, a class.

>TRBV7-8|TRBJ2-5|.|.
TGTGCCAGCAGCTTAAGGAGGCCGGTGGAGACCCAGTACTTC
CASSLRRPVETQYF
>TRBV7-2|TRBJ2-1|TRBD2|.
TGTGCCAGCAGCTTCAGTTCAACTAGCGGGACTCATCCTGAGCAGTTCTTC
CASSFSSTSGTHPEQFF
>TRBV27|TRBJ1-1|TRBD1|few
TGTGCCAGCAGTCATACAGGGGCCAACACTGAAGCTTTCTTT
CASSHTGANTEAFF
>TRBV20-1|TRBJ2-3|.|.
TGCAGTGCTAGCGACCTACCAAGCACAGATACGCAGTATTTT
CSASDLPSTDTQYF
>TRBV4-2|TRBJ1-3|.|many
TGTGCCAGCAGCCAAGACGTAGGAAACACCATATATTTT
CASSQDVGNTIYF
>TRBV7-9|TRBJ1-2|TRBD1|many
TGTGCCAGCAGCCTTGGACAGGGGGCGCCCGGCTACACCTTC
CASSLGQGAPGYTF
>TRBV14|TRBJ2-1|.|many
TGTGCCAGCAGCCAAACAGGGAACTCCTACAATGAGCAGTTCTTC
CASSQTGNSYNEQFF
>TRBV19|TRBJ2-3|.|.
TGTGCCAGTACCCCGGACAGCGTGCTTGGCACAGATACGCAGTATTTT
CASTPDSVLGTDTQYF
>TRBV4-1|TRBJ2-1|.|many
TGCGCCAGCAGCCAAGTGCCCGAAAGGTACAATGAGCAGTTCTTC
CASSQVPERYNEQFF
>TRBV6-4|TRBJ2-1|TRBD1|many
TGTGCCAGCAGTGACGGGGACAGGGGATACAATGAGCAGTTCTTC
CASSDGDRGYNEQFF
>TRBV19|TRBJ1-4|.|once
TGTGCCAGTAGTATAGTATTGGGGACCAATGAAAAACTGTTTTTT
CASSIVLGTNEKLFF
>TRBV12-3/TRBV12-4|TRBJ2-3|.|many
TGTGCCAGCAGGAGCGACCGAGCGGATACGCAGTATTTT
CASRSDRADTQYF
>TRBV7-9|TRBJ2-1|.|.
TGTGCCAGCAGCTTAATGGAGGGGGATGAGCAGTTCTTC
CASSLMEGDEQFF
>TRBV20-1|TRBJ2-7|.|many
TGCAGTGCCCGAGACGACCTGAGGGAGCAGTACTTC
CSARDDLREQYF
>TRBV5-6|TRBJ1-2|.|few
TGTGCCAGCAGCTTCGTCGATGGTGGCTACACCTTC
CASSFVDGGYTF
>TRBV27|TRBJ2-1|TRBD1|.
TGTGCCAGCAGTCTCACTTACTCCCGGGACAGAAATGAGCAGTTCTTC
CASSLTYSRDRNEQFF
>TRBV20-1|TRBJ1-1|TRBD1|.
TGCAGTGCTAGAGATCGCGACAGGGAGGTGAACACTGAAGCTTTCTTT
CSARDRDREVNTEAFF
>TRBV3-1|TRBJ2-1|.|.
TGTGCCAGCAGCCACCGGTCTGTGGATGAGCAGTTCTTC
CASSHRSVDEQFF